Listed here are 17 T cell receptor beta chains from one sample, sequenced in a study of blood T cell repertoires in COVID-19. Some clones are missing from TCRdb's copy, which holds only in-frame ones; the method was immunoSEQ multiplex PCR. The sample contains hundreds of thousands of clones, approximately 85% of which appear only once. Sample: peripheral blood. The receptors here all came from a human donor in a cohort sampled during active COVID-19.

This chain's CDR3 is CATQGLSTNQPQHF. Written as DNA, the CDR3 is TGTGCCACCCAGGGACTCAGTACGAATCAGCCCCAGCATTTT. The V call is TRBV6-5, the J call TRBJ1-5; D is possibly TRBD1 (5 bases). The V gene's germline CDR1 is MNHEY and CDR2 SVGAGI. V was clipped by 10 bases and J by 4 bases, with 17 bases between them. CDR3 length: 14 residues.

The V call is TRBV15, the J call TRBJ2-7; TRBD1 matches 9 bases. Germline values: CDR1 LNHNV, CDR2 YYDKDF (reference sequence). The CDR3 totals 15 residues. Trimming removed 4 bases from V and 3 bases from J; junction bases left unmatched: 7. CDR3 coding DNA: TGTGCCACCAGCACACCGGACAGGGGTTACTACGAGCAGTACTTC. It codes for CATSTPDRGYYEQYF.

The chain is built from TRBV30 and TRBJ2-3; D perhaps matches TRBD2 (7 bases). CDR3 size: 12 residues. Per germline, CDR1 GTSNPN and CDR2 SVGIG (reference sequence). Trimming left V 3 bases short and J 5 bases short, with 9 bases between. CDR3: CAWRGGGDTQYF. The CDR3 DNA reads as TGTGCCTGGAGAGGGGGGGGAGATACGCAGTATTTT.

V usage is TRBV5-1 and J usage is TRBJ2-6; weak D call: TRBD2 (6 bases). Deletions cut 3 bases from V and 4 bases from J, with 11 bases between. The CDR3 length is 15 residues. The germline gives CDR1 SGHRS, CDR2 YFSETQ. In nucleotides, the CDR3 is TGCGCCAGCAGCTCGGAGGGGTACGGGGCCAACGTCCTGACTTTC. As protein: CASSSEGYGANVLTF.

V usage is TRBV19 and J usage is TRBJ2-7; 9 positions agree with TRBD2. The V gene's germline CDR1 is LNHDA and CDR2 SQIVND (reference sequence). J lost 0 bases, V lost 5 bases, and 8 bases had no gene match. This CDR3 has 16 residues. CDR3 bases: TGTGCCAGTAGTTCAAGTAGCGGGGGATACTCCTACGAGCAGTACTTC. Protein: CASSSSSGGYSYEQYF.

V gene TRBV6-1 combines with J gene TRBJ1-2; possible D gene TRBD1, 6 bases. The V and J ends lost 7 bases and 0 bases respectively, with 18 bases between them. CDR3 length: 16 amino acids. From germline, CDR1 is MNHNS and CDR2 SASEGT. CDR3 bases: TGTGCCAGCAATGAGGCTCGGGGGGCCCCTAACTATGGCTACACCTTC. Encoded protein: CASNEARGAPNYGYTF.

The chain has TRBV5-1 and TRBJ2-2; 13 positions match TRBD2. The J segment lost 5 bases and the V segment lost 1 base, leaving 5 bases of the junction unmatched. From germline, CDR1 is SGHRS and CDR2 YFSETQ. The CDR3 loop spans 17 amino acids. Written as DNA, the CDR3 is TGCGCCAGCAGCTTGCCGACTAGCGGGGGGAGGACCGGGGAGCTGTTTTTT. It is translated as CASSLPTSGGRTGELFF.

This chain joins TRBV19 and TRBJ2-3, with 7 bases lining up with TRBD1. J lost 4 bases, V lost 1 base, and 2 bases had no gene match. The CDR3 covers 14 residues. Germline V gene sequence: CDR1 LNHDA, CDR2 SQIVND (reference sequence). CDR3 nucleotide sequence: TGTGCCAGTAGTATAGGACAGGGACCAGATACGCAGTATTTT. Amino acids: CASSIGQGPDTQYF.

In its sample, this clone was seen a few times. The V gene is TRBV10-1, the J gene TRBJ2-2, with D perhaps matching TRBD2 (6 bases). The germline V and J ends were trimmed by 7 bases and 1 base, with 10 bases remaining between them. Germline loops: CDR1 WNHNN, CDR2 SYGVQD (reference sequence). The CDR3 contains 14 residues. Here the CDR3 DNA reads TGCGCCAGCACATCGGGGGTGAACACCGGGGAGCTGTTTTTT. It encodes CASTSGVNTGELFF.

This chain links TRBV3-1 (or the pseudogene TRBV3-2) with TRBJ2-7, with 9 bases matching TRBD1. The J segment lost 4 bases and the V segment lost 3 bases, leaving 10 bases of the junction unmatched. CDR1 and CDR2 from the germline V gene are LGHDT and YNNKEL (reference sequence). CDR3 length: 16 residues. CDR3 amino acids: CASSHPLGQGLYEQYF. In nucleotides, the CDR3 is TGTGCCAGCAGCCACCCTCTGGGACAGGGTCTATACGAGCAGTACTTC.

This sequence joins TRBV5-5 and TRBJ2-3; D is ambiguous. Germline V lookup: CDR1 SGHKS, CDR2 YYEKEE (reference sequence). CDR3 length: 12 residues. Trimming took 4 bases from V and 0 from J, leaving 3 bases between them. The CDR3 DNA sequence: TGTGCCAGCAGCCTAAGCACAGATACGCAGTATTTT. Its protein is CASSLSTDTQYF.

This clone was found once. This rearrangement joins TRBV5-1 to TRBJ2-6; 10 nucleotides match TRBD1. Germline V CDR1 and CDR2: SGHRS, YFSETQ. This CDR3 spans 18 amino acids. The J segment lost 0 bases and the V segment lost 3 bases, leaving 6 bases of the junction unmatched. CDR3 residues: CASSSGTGANSGANVLTF. The CDR3 nucleotides read TGCGCCAGCAGCTCAGGGACAGGGGCTAACTCTGGGGCCAACGTCCTGACTTTC.

The V call is TRBV7-9, the J call TRBJ2-7; TRBD2 matches at 9 bases. CDR1 and CDR2 from the germline V gene are SEHNR and FQNEAQ (reference sequence). With 5 bases clipped from V and 5 bases from J, the junction kept 10 bases outside the gene matches. The CDR3 spans 15 residues. DNA for the CDR3: TGTGCCAGCAGCCCCACCCTAGCGGGGAGGAACGAGCAGTACTTC. Translation gives CASSPTLAGRNEQYF.

CDR3 coding DNA: TGTGCCAGTAGTATAGATGGGAGGGTTTCACCCCTCCACTTT. It encodes CASSIDGRVSPLHF. The gene calls are TRBV19 and TRBJ1-6, with D hard to call. This CDR3 spans 14 amino acids. With 0 bases removed from V and 9 bases from J, the gap between germline ends came to 9 bases. Per the germline V gene, CDR1 is LNHDA and CDR2 is SQIVND (reference sequence).

This sequence joins TRBV29-1 and TRBJ1-1; unclear D gene. The CDR3 loop spans 10 amino acids. Germline CDR1 is SQVTM and CDR2 is ANQGSEA. V lost 7 bases and J lost 6, with 9 bases in between. In DNA form, the CDR3 reads TGCAGCGCCTACACAGCTGAAGCTTTCTTT. Its translation is CSAYTAEAFF.

V gene TRBV18 combines with J gene TRBJ1-5, with 7 bases matching TRBD1. V dropped 3 bases and J dropped 3; count of bases not matched to a gene: 8. The CDR3 has 16 amino acids. CDR1 and CDR2 (germline): KGHSH, LQKENI. The CDR3 is CASSPGKTGNNQPQHF. CDR3 coding DNA: TGTGCCAGCTCACCGGGCAAGACAGGGAACAATCAGCCCCAGCATTTT.

The rearrangement links TRBV11-2 to TRBJ2-3; D not certain. This CDR3 has 12 residues. Per germline, CDR1 SGHAT and CDR2 FQNNGV. With 3 bases removed from V and 9 bases from J, the gap between germline ends came to 10 bases. CDR3 region: CASSFRLGTQYF. DNA for the CDR3: TGTGCCAGCAGCTTTCGGCTAGGAACGCAGTATTTT.